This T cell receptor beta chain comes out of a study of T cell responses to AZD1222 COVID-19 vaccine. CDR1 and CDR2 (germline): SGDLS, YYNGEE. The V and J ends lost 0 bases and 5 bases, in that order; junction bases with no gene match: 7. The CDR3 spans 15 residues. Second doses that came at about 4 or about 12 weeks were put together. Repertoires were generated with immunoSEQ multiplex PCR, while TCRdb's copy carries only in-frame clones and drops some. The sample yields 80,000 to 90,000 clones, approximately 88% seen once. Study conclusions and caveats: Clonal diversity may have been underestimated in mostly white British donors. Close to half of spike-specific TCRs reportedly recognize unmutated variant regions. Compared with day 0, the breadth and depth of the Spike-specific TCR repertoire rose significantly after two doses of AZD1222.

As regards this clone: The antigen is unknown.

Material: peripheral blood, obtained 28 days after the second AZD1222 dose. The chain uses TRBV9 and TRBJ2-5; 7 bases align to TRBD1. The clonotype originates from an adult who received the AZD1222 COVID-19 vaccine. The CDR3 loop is CASSVGWTGQETQYF. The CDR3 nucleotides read TGTGCCAGCAGCGTAGGTTGGACAGGCCAGGAGACCCAGTACTTC.